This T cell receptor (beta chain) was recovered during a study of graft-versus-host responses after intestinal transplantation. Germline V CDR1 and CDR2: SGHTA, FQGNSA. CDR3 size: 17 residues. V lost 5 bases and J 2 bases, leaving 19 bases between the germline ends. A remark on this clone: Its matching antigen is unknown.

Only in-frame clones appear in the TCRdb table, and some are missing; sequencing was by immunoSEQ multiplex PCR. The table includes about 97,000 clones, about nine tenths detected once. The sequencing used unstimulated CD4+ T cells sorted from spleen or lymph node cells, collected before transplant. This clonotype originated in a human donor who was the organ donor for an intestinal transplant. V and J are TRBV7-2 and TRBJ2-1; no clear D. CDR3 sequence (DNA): TGTGCCAGCAGCCCAGAGCCAGGCGTTGTTACCTACAATGAGCAGTTCTTC. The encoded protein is CASSPEPGVVTYNEQFF.